The present entry profiles one T cell receptor (beta chain) with its context. Its antigen is as yet unknown. The junction shows a germline mismatch at one end, possibly a read error. CDR1 is ENHRY, CDR2 SYGVKD, per germline. The CDR3 length is 16 residues. Germline DNA was also extracted, and blood RNA derived from unsorted whole blood. Collected before surgery were about 4.3 milliliters of peripheral blood. Making TCR beta cDNA involved roughly 0.55 ug total RNA and a constant-region primer. It was through three nested multiplex PCR rounds of slightly modified ARM-PCR that TCR beta libraries arose. TRBV1-TRBV30 forward primers paired with a C-beta reverse primer were used in the first two PCR rounds, which ran roughly 9 cycles each. MiXCR, run by TCRdb on the multiplex PCR reads, gives a single entry per CDR3 protein. The sample lists just over 300,000 distinct CDR3 sequences, 45% to 70% seen once, with 15% to 20% in the top ten.

The data stem from a study of tumor-infiltrating lymphocytes in primary liver carcinoma. Points from the study as a whole: When set against blood, tumors had a significantly higher top-250-clone fraction (p = 0.039).

The sample consisted of peripheral blood. J is TRBJ2-5 and V is TRBV10-3; 9 bases line up with TRBD2. The clonotype comes from a woman younger than 45 with primary liver carcinoma and hepatitis B virus infection. The CDR3 loop is CAISEGLARPFETQYF. DNA of the CDR3: TGTGCCATCAGTGAGGGACTAGCGAGACCGTTTGAGACCCAATACTTC.